The 10 T cell receptor beta chains listed next were all sequenced from one sample in a study of radiotherapy plus CTLA-4 blockade in lung cancer. Data came from immunoSEQ multiplex PCR; TCRdb stores just in-frame clones and leaves some out. The repertoire holds 84,000 or so clones, with approximately 82% as singletons. Sequenced material: peripheral blood, taken from a patient treated with radiotherapy plus ipilimumab. The receptors derive from a human donor with non-small cell lung cancer that progressed on radiotherapy plus ipilimumab.

V and J are TRBV19 and TRBJ2-1, with D possibly matching TRBD2 (6 bases). CDR3 length: 15 amino acids. Trimming stripped 3 bases from V and 7 bases from J, with 16 bases between. Germline V gene sequence: CDR1 LNHDA, CDR2 SQIVND (reference sequence). CDR3 in DNA: TGTGCCAGTAGTATTGCGGGGTCTTCGTGGAATGAGCAGTTCTTC. It specifies CASSIAGSSWNEQFF.

The chain uses TRBV19 and TRBJ2-1; D gene unclear. V lost 7 bases and J 4 bases, leaving 5 bases between the germline ends. The CDR3 covers 11 residues. Germline CDR1 LNHDA, CDR2 SQIVND (reference sequence). The CDR3 reads CASTGYNEQFF. In DNA form, the CDR3 reads TGTGCCAGTACAGGTTACAATGAGCAGTTCTTC. The full variable domain, with the rest looked up from reference TRBV19 and TRBJ2-1, is DGGITQSPKYLFRKEGQNVTLSCEQNLNHDAMYWYRQDPGQGLRLIYYSQIVNDFQKGDIAEGYSVSREKKESFPLTVTSAQKNPTAFYLCASTGYNEQFFGPGTRLTVL.

The rearrangement uses TRBV30 and TRBJ2-5; TRBD2 agrees at 7 bases. After removal of 0 bases from V and 4 bases from J, the junction contained 2 bases not matched to a gene. This CDR3 is built from 13 residues. CDR1 and CDR2 (germline): GTSNPN, SVGIG (reference sequence). Here the CDR3 reads CAWSVRGGETQYF. DNA of the CDR3: TGTGCCTGGAGTGTACGCGGGGGAGAGACCCAGTACTTC.

The chain couples TRBV4-3 to TRBJ1-2; D remains ambiguous. The CDR3 consists of 15 residues. The V gene lost 1 base and the J gene lost 2 bases, with 11 bases spanning the gap. Germline V gene data show CDR1 as LGHNA and CDR2 as YSLEER. The CDR3 region has the DNA TGCGCCAGCAGCCAAGTCAACAGTGTAAACTATGGCTACACCTTC. This encodes CASSQVNSVNYGYTF.

The V and J genes are TRBV5-6 and TRBJ2-2; TRBD2 agrees at 7 bases. Germline assignment: CDR1 SGHDT and CDR2 YYEEEE. The CDR3 runs 15 residues. Trimming cost V 3 bases and J 0 bases; bases outside gene matches: 2. CDR3 amino acids: CASSWEGPNTGELFF. CDR3 bases: TGTGCCAGCAGCTGGGAGGGACCGAACACCGGGGAGCTGTTTTTT.

CDR3 sequence (DNA): TGTGCCAGCAGCTTTCTAATGACAGGGAACACTGAAGCTTTCTTT. Residues: CASSFLMTGNTEAFF. The V gene is TRBV7-2, the J gene TRBJ1-1; D possibly corresponds to TRBD1 (6 bases). The CDR3 length is 15 residues. CDR1 and CDR2 from the germline V gene are SGHTA and FQGNSA. Trimming shortened V by 3 bases and J by 1 base, and 12 bases separated the two germline ends.

The chain uses TRBV6-6 and TRBJ1-5; 7 bases line up with TRBD1. The CDR3 is 14 residues long. The V gene end was trimmed by 4 bases and the J gene end by 6 bases; junction bases not matched to a gene: 6. Looked up from germline, CDR1 is MNHNY and CDR2 is SVGAGI (reference sequence). CDR3 sequence (DNA): TGTGCCAGCAGTTCACGACAGGGCGGTCAGCCCCAGCATTTT. Residues: CASSSRQGGQPQHF.

The chain joins TRBV4-1 to TRBJ2-1; 8 bases are a match to TRBD1. Germline values: CDR1 MGHRA, CDR2 YSYEKL. The CDR3 runs 12 residues. V lost 4 bases, J lost 11 bases, and 4 bases stayed unmatched. In DNA form, the CDR3 reads TGCGCCAGCAGCCTCGACAGGGGTCAGCAGTTCTTC. Protein: CASSLDRGQQFF.

The chain is built from TRBV7-2 and TRBJ1-2, with a possible D match to TRBD1 (6 bases). CDR1 is SGHTA, CDR2 FQGNSA, per germline. CDR3 length: 14 residues. The ends were cut back, 3 bases at V and 0 bases at J, with 8 bases in the middle. In DNA form, the CDR3 reads TGTGCCAGCAGCTTGGGGACAACTAACTATGGCTACACCTTC. The encoded protein is CASSLGTTNYGYTF.

This sequence joins TRBV6-5 and TRBJ2-7; D gene unclear. V gave up 2 bases and J gave up 3 bases, with 14 bases separating them. The CDR3 is made up of 15 amino acids. Looked up from germline, CDR1 is MNHEY and CDR2 is SVGAGI. CDR3: CASSYASQAIYEQYF. DNA of the CDR3: TGTGCCAGCAGTTACGCCAGCCAGGCGATCTACGAGCAGTACTTC.